This TCR beta chain was sequenced for a study of OX40 agonist ivuxolimab in advanced cancers. Assay: immunoSEQ multiplex PCR; the TCRdb copy retains only in-frame clones and omits some. This repertoire shows some 19,000 clones, 55% to 80% found once; its top ten account for about a quarter. Between the trimmed V and J ends, which lost 3 bases and 7 bases, there was a span of 15 bases. The CDR3 is made up of 14 amino acids. Per the germline V gene, CDR1 is MDHEN and CDR2 is SYDVKM. This clone is medium-sized. V usage is TRBV28 and J usage is TRBJ1-2; D uncertain. This clonotype was obtained from an adult with an advanced solid tumor such as melanoma, head and neck, liver or kidney cancer. This material consisted of CD4+ or CD8+ T cells sorted from blood, taken in a trial of the OX40 agonist ivuxolimab. In DNA, the CDR3 is TGTGCCAGCAGTTTGGTTCTAGCCGGCCTTGGCTACACCTTC. Residues: CASSLVLAGLGYTF.